The T cell receptor (beta chain) described here comes from a study of CD8+ T cells in alopecia areata. The overall study: Female C3H/HeJ mice aged about 6-11 weeks received skin from roughly 6-13-month-old C3H/HeJ donors with spontaneous alopecia.

General study results and limits: Normal skin's resident alphabeta T cells are also sequenced in scalp samples. Greater clonality was observed in lesional scalp samples, especially alopecia totalis/universalis, versus normal scalp.

Sequencing used cDNA as its template, made by extracting RNA and reverse transcribing it. Assay: immunoSEQ multiplex PCR; the TCRdb copy retains only in-frame clones and omits some. Singletons are absent from the sample, which has more than 2,000 clones. This clone was seen repeatedly, ten times or more. What it binds is unknown. All gene names here are mouse names. The read is 4 residues too short to cover the CDR3 end, so that end is filled in from the germline J gene. Combined cutaneous lymph node cells underwent sorting by CD4, CD8alpha, NKG2D, NKG2ACE and additional markers. V lost 0 bases, J lost 6 bases, and 13 bases lay in between. The CDR3 loop spans 15 amino acids. The germline V gene encodes CDR1 NSHNY and CDR2 SYGAGN.

The rearrangement uses TRBV13-1 and TRBJ2-1, with D perhaps TRBD2 (8 bases). The clonotype was recovered from a C3H/HeJ mouse with alopecia areata. Mouse MHC haplotype: H2-k. Sequenced sample: CD8+ T cells sorted from a lymph node. Partial CDR3 DNA: TGTGCCAGCAGTGATGCAGGGGGGGCACTTGCT. It codes for CASSDAGGALA. The complete CDR3 protein is CASSDAGGALAEQFF.